The T cell receptor (beta chain) under discussion was sequenced for a study of breast tumors, draining lymph nodes, adjacent tissues. CDR1 and CDR2 (germline): MDHEN, SYDVKM. This CDR3 has 16 residues. V was cut by 5 bases and J by 4 bases, with 21 bases left in between. General study results and limits: Most tumor T cells seemingly derive from lymph node, then expand in tumor. Compared with lymph nodes, tumors were less diverse; compared with nontumor tissue, more. Luminal-like breast cancer showed significantly greater tumor-nontumor repertoire similarity than basal-like breast cancer did. Tumor T cell lymph node origin was a supported hypothesis, not proven.

To note about this clonotype: Its antigen is still unknown.

Breast cancer patients provided tissue from their axillary draining lymph nodes. TCRdb fed the multiplex PCR reads into MiXCR, producing one record per CDR3 protein. The table lists some 130,000 distinct CDR3 sequences, 21% of them singletons. The sequencing sample was made of axillary lymph node tissue. The genes are TRBV28 and TRBJ2-7; D assignment may be TRBD1 or TRBD2 (7 bases each). The sequence was collected from a female donor with breast cancer. Some clones in this sample may be carry-over from other donors' samples. This chain's CDR3 is CASSRSGTADRYEQYF. CDR3 coding DNA: TGTGCCAGCAGTCGGAGCGGGACAGCAGACCGATACGAGCAGTACTTC.